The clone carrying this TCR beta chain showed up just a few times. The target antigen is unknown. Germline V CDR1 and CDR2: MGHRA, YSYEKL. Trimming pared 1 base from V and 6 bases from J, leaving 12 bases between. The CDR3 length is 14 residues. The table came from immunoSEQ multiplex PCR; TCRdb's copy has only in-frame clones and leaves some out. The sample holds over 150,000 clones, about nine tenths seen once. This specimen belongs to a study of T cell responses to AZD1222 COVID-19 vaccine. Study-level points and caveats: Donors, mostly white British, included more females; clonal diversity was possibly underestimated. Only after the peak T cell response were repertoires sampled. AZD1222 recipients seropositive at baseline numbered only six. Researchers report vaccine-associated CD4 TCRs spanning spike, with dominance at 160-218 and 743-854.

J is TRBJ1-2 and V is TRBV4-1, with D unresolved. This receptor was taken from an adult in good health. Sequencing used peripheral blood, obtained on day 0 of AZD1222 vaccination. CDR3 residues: CASSQARRLDGYTF. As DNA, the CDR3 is TGCGCCAGCAGCCAAGCACGGAGACTGGATGGCTACACCTTC.